Presented here are 22 T cell receptor beta chains from one specimen sequenced in a study of identical twins. Via MiXCR, TCRdb re-called the 5' RACE reads, giving one row per CDR3 protein. The sample consists of more than 400,000 distinct CDR3 sequences, 13% to 15% of them appearing once. The same sample was also used in a study of yellow fever vaccine responses in identical twins.

Sequenced: CD4+ T cells sorted from blood. The receptors derive from a woman aged 18-35 years in good health.

This clonotype has a handful of counts. The chain uses TRBV15 and TRBJ2-6; 10 nucleotides match TRBD2. CDR3 length: 19 residues. V lost 2 bases, J lost 0 bases, and 7 bases stayed unmatched. Looked up from germline, CDR1 is LNHNV and CDR2 is YYDKDF (reference sequence). CDR3 amino acids: CATSRWTGLASSGANVLTF. CDR3 coding DNA: TGTGCCACCAGCAGATGGACGGGACTAGCGTCCTCTGGGGCCAACGTCCTGACTTTC.

This clonotype appeared a few times. The gene calls are TRBV24-1 and TRBJ2-5, with D unresolved. Trimming removed 3 bases at V and 5 bases at J, with 18 bases between. The CDR3 covers 16 residues. CDR1 is KGHDR, CDR2 SFDVKD, per germline. The CDR3 region is CATSDTNFLGGETQYF. The CDR3 nucleotides are TGTGCCACCAGTGATACGAATTTCCTAGGTGGCGAGACCCAGTACTTC.

This sequence joins TRBV20-1 and TRBJ1-1, with a tentative D call TRBD1 (6 bases). The V end was cut by 2 bases, the J end by 0 bases, with 10 bases between. The germline V gene encodes CDR1 DFQATT and CDR2 SNEGSKA (reference sequence). The CDR3 is 14 amino acids. The CDR3 DNA sequence: TGCAGTGCTAGACGGGGGGGGCTGAACACTGAAGCTTTCTTT. This gives the protein CSARRGGLNTEAFF.

This sequence joins TRBV7-2 and TRBJ2-7; D uncertain. V gave up 5 bases and J gave up 2 bases, with 13 bases separating them. The CDR3 covers 14 residues. Germline V gene data show CDR1 as SGHTA and CDR2 as FQGNSA. The CDR3 nucleotides read TGTGCCAGCAGCCAAGTGGTATTCCCCTACGAGCAGTACTTC. As protein: CASSQVVFPYEQYF.

In its sample, this clonotype was seen a few times. The CDR3 reads CASSPTRVEAFF. DNA for the CDR3: TGTGCCAGCAGTCCAACACGAGTTGAAGCTTTCTTT. The chain employs TRBV12-3 or TRBV12-4 and TRBJ1-1; no clear D gene. This CDR3 spans 12 amino acids. Trimming cost V 5 bases and J 7 bases, with 11 bases left between them.

This clonotype was detected only a few times. V and J are TRBV27 and TRBJ1-4, with unresolved D. V was clipped by 7 bases and J by 0 bases, with 12 bases between them. The CDR3 length is 15 residues. Per the germline V gene, CDR1 is MNHEY and CDR2 is SMNVEV (reference sequence). Here the CDR3 DNA reads TGTGCCAGCAAAGCCCTACTTGCAACTAATGAAAAACTGTTTTTT. Protein: CASKALLATNEKLFF.

This chain joins TRBV29-1 and TRBJ1-3, with TRBD1 matching over 7 bases. After removal of 5 bases from V and 1 base from J, the junction contained 2 bases not matched to a gene. This CDR3 region has 13 residues. The V gene's germline CDR1 is SQVTM and CDR2 ANQGSEA. The chain's CDR3 is CSVRGLSGNTIYF. Here the CDR3 DNA reads TGCAGCGTTAGGGGGCTGTCTGGAAACACCATATATTTT.

This clonotype has a handful of counts. The chain uses TRBV7-2 and TRBJ1-2, with a tentative D call TRBD1 (5 bases). Germline values: CDR1 SGHTA, CDR2 FQGNSA. The V end was cut by 4 bases, the J end by 6 bases, with 15 bases between. The CDR3 consists of 14 residues. CDR3 region: CASSSQTVWNGYTF. Here the CDR3 DNA reads TGTGCCAGCAGCTCTCAGACAGTTTGGAATGGCTACACCTTC.

This clonotype has a handful of counts. The chain couples TRBV10-3 to TRBJ2-3; 9 bases fit TRBD2. V trimming: 2 bases; J trimming: 0 bases; junction bases outside the gene matches: 3. There are 16 residues in the CDR3. CDR1 ENHRY and CDR2 SYGVKD come from the germline V gene. The CDR3 is CAISERLAASTDTQYF. The CDR3 DNA sequence: TGTGCCATCAGTGAGCGACTAGCGGCTAGCACAGATACGCAGTATTTT.

The chain combines TRBV10-3 with TRBJ2-1, with 11 bases lining up with TRBD1. Germline V gene sequence: CDR1 ENHRY, CDR2 SYGVKD. The CDR3 covers 11 residues. The CDR3 bases are TGTGTCACAGGGGGGGACAGGGGGATTTTCTTC. It specifies CVTGGDRGIFF.

This chain connects TRBV12-3 or TRBV12-4 to TRBJ2-3, with 9 bases fitting TRBD1. The CDR3 has 16 amino acids. Trimming cost V 4 bases and J 0 bases; bases outside gene matches: 5. As DNA, the CDR3 is TGTGCCAGCAGTTCCCACAGGGGGCCCAGCACAGATACGCAGTATTTT. Residues: CASSSHRGPSTDTQYF.

This clonotype came up a few times. CDR3 coding DNA: TGTGCCAGCAGCCCCCACAGGGGAGAAGGGGAGACCCAGTACTTC. This codes for CASSPHRGEGETQYF. This chain joins TRBV11-2 and TRBJ2-5, with 7 bases matching TRBD1. CDR1 SGHAT and CDR2 FQNNGV come from the germline V gene. The V gene end was trimmed by 5 bases and the J gene end by 5 bases; junction bases not matched to a gene: 11. This CDR3 contains 15 residues.

The V and J genes are TRBV27 and TRBJ2-1; 10 bases agree with TRBD2. Trimming took 10 bases from V and 9 from J; bases not matched to a gene: 12. Germline loops: CDR1 MNHEY, CDR2 SMNVEV (reference sequence). The CDR3 loop spans 14 amino acids. The CDR3 loop is CATRRLAGAIEQFF. The DNA for the CDR3 is TGTGCCACACGAAGGCTAGCGGGGGCGATTGAGCAGTTCTTC.

The chain uses TRBV5-6 and TRBJ2-7; D is uncertain. From germline, CDR1 is SGHDT and CDR2 YYEEEE. The CDR3 is made up of 13 amino acids. V was trimmed by 3 bases and J by 0 bases, leaving 7 bases between them. DNA of the CDR3: TGTGCCAGCAGCTCCCAAAGCTCCTACGAGCAGTACGTC. Protein sequence: CASSSQSSYEQYV.

This clonotype has only a few counts. The gene calls are TRBV7-2 and TRBJ2-2; 9 nucleotides line up with TRBD2. CDR1 and CDR2 (germline): SGHTA, FQGNSA. Trimming at V came to 0 bases and at J to 4 bases, leaving 12 bases not matched to a gene. The CDR3 is made up of 19 amino acids. The CDR3 region is CASSLARSSGAVVTGELFF. The CDR3 DNA reads as TGTGCCAGCAGCTTAGCGCGGTCTAGCGGGGCCGTCGTCACCGGGGAGCTGTTTTTT.

The chain links TRBV29-1 to TRBJ1-2; weak D call: TRBD1 (6 bases). Germline V gene sequence: CDR1 SQVTM, CDR2 ANQGSEA. This CDR3 region has 12 residues. V was cut by 3 bases and J by 4 bases, with 9 bases left in between. CDR3 sequence reads: CSVERGAYGYTF. The CDR3 coding sequence is TGCAGCGTTGAGAGGGGGGCCTATGGCTACACCTTC.

The genes are TRBV20-1 and TRBJ2-6; the match to TRBD2 covers 7 bases. Germline CDR1 is DFQATT and CDR2 is SNEGSKA (reference sequence). V dropped 2 bases and J dropped 3; count of bases not matched to a gene: 4. The CDR3 totals 15 residues. The chain's CDR3 is CSARPGGIGANVLTF. Written as DNA, the CDR3 is TGCAGTGCTAGACCGGGGGGAATTGGGGCCAACGTCCTGACTTTC.

The chain uses TRBV10-2 and TRBJ2-1, with D perhaps TRBD1 (6 bases). Trimming removed 6 bases at V and 4 bases at J, with 10 bases between. There are 13 residues in the CDR3. Per the germline V gene, CDR1 is WSHSY and CDR2 is SAAADI. The CDR3 protein is CASRQGFYNEQFF. CDR3 nucleotides: TGCGCCAGCAGACAGGGTTTTTACAATGAGCAGTTCTTC.

The rearrangement links TRBV5-1 to TRBJ1-1, with D possibly being TRBD1 (5 bases). The germline CDR1 and CDR2 sequences are SGHRS and YFSETQ. V was trimmed by 4 bases and J by 4 bases, leaving 14 bases between them. The CDR3 is 14 residues long. The CDR3 sequence is CASSQIPGSTEAFF. The CDR3, as DNA: TGCGCCAGCAGCCAAATACCAGGGAGCACTGAAGCTTTCTTT.

The table lists this clonotype with a few counts. The gene calls are TRBV12-3 or TRBV12-4 and TRBJ1-1; D perhaps matches TRBD1 (5 bases). The V and J ends lost 6 bases and 4 bases respectively, with 15 bases between them. The CDR3 runs 14 residues. The CDR3 sequence is CASSTQGSATEAFF. CDR3 nucleotides: TGTGCCAGCAGCACCCAGGGAAGCGCCACTGAAGCTTTCTTT.

A few counts support this clonotype. This rearrangement joins TRBV3-1 to TRBJ2-5; D may be TRBD1 (5 bases). The CDR3 length is 14 residues. From germline, CDR1 is LGHDT and CDR2 YNNKEL (reference sequence). Trimming pared 3 bases from V and 2 bases from J, leaving 10 bases between. The CDR3 sequence: CASSQTARQETQYF. CDR3 bases: TGTGCCAGCAGCCAGACAGCGAGGCAAGAGACCCAGTACTTC.

This clonotype occurred a few times. The DNA for the CDR3 is TGTGCCAGCAGCGTGGCGATGGAGCCCCCAGATACGCAGTATTTT. It yields the protein CASSVAMEPPDTQYF. This rearrangement joins TRBV9 to TRBJ2-3; no clear D gene. The CDR3 totals 15 residues. CDR1 and CDR2 from the germline V gene are SGDLS and YYNGEE. Trimming left V 2 bases short and J 4 bases short, with 14 bases between. Variable domain in full (rest from reference TRBV9 and TRBJ2-3): DSGVTQTPKHLITATGQRVTLRCSPRSGDLSVYWYQQSLDQGLQFLIQYYNGEERAKGNILERFSAQQFPDLHSELNLSSLELGDSALYFCASSVAMEPPDTQYFGPGTRLTVL.